This is a list of T cell receptor beta chains from one sample in a study of cytomegalovirus exposure and HLA in healthy donors. TCRdb's copy holds only in-frame clones and misses some; the assay was immunoSEQ multiplex PCR. The top ten hold about 2.5% of the sample, which has 150,000 to 200,000 clones, around 85% seen once. The material sequenced was PBMCs. The receptors were gathered from a male donor in good health and CMV-seronegative. Each CDR3 is given with its conserved first and last residue.

CDR3	V	length	J
CASSIRTGGIPEAFF	TRBV7-2	15	TRBJ1-1
CASSLAGQGASYGYTF	TRBV7-9	16	TRBJ1-2
CASSLRPPGNGQPQHF	TRBV18	16	TRBJ1-5
CASSGAGGQWYEQYF	TRBV25-1	15	TRBJ2-7
CATSRQGYSSGANVLTF	TRBV15	17	TRBJ2-6
CASSSGGETQYF	TRBV2	12	TRBJ2-5
CASSILDTDSPLHF	TRBV19	14	TRBJ1-6
CASSFFGTGGNQPQHF	TRBV27	16	TRBJ1-5
CAWSKTGYQPQHF	TRBV30	13	TRBJ1-5
CATSRVTQMNTGELFF	TRBV15	16	TRBJ2-2
CASSVTGFPYSNQPQHF	TRBV10-2	17	TRBJ1-5
CASKGQLASGANVLTF	TRBV18	16	TRBJ2-6
CSATLQETQYF	TRBV20-1	11	TRBJ2-5
CASSSAGEGAYEQYF	TRBV28	15	TRBJ2-7
CAWGRQGSYEQYF	TRBV30	13	TRBJ2-7
CASSPGYGVGTGNTGELFF	TRBV7-6	19	TRBJ2-2
CASGARQPQHF	TRBV6-1	11	TRBJ1-5
CSVEESEDQGSNQPQHF	TRBV29-1	17	TRBJ1-5